Shown below are 3 T cell receptor beta chains from a single sample sequenced in a study of T cell responses to AZD1222 COVID-19 vaccine. Some clones are missing from TCRdb's copy, which holds only in-frame ones; the method was immunoSEQ multiplex PCR. This table has approximately 90,000 clones, 80% to 90% appearing once. Sequences were derived from peripheral blood, sampled on day 0 of AZD1222 vaccination. Every receptor here comes from an adult in good health.

This clone was seen only once. V usage is TRBV5-1 and J usage is TRBJ2-5; D unclear. Germline lookup yields CDR1 SGHRS and CDR2 YFSETQ. V was trimmed by 4 bases and J by 2 bases, leaving 15 bases between them. The CDR3 loop spans 15 amino acids. The CDR3 region has the DNA TGCGCCAGCAGCAGATTACTAAGTGGGCAAGAGACCCAGTACTTC. Protein: CASSRLLSGQETQYF.

V is TRBV7-2 and J is TRBJ2-6; no clear D. Trimming removed 2 bases from V and 0 bases from J, with 11 bases in between. The CDR3 sequence is 17 residues long. Germline V gene data show CDR1 as SGHTA and CDR2 as FQGNSA. This CDR3 reads CASSLPGRSSGANVLTF. The CDR3 DNA reads TGTGCCAGCAGCTTACCAGGACGGAGCTCTGGGGCCAACGTCCTGACTTTC.

This chain links TRBV2 with TRBJ1-2, with D tentatively TRBD1 (5 bases). The germline CDR1 and CDR2 sequences are SNHLY and FYNNEI. CDR3 length equals 14 residues. V lost 4 bases, J lost 7 bases, and 16 bases lay in between. CDR3 DNA sequence: TGTGCCAGCAGTGTGCTGGACAATGAGTTTGGCTACACCTTC. It yields the protein CASSVLDNEFGYTF.